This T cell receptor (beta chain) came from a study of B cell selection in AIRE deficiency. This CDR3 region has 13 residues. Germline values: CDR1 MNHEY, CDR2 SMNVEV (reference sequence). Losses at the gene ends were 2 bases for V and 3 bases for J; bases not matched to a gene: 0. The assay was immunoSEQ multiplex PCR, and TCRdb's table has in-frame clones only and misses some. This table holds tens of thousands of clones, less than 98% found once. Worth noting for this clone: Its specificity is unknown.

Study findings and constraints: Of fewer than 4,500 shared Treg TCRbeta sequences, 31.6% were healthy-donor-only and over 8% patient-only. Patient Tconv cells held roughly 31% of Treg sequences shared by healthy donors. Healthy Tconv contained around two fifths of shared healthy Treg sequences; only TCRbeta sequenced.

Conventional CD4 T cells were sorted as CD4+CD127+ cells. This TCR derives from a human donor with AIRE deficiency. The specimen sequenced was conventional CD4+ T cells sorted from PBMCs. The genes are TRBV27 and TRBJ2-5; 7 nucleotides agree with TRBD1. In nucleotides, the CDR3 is TGTGCCAGCAGTTTAGGGACAGAAGAGACCCAGTACTTC. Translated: CASSLGTEETQYF.